The source of this T cell receptor (beta chain) is a study of blood T cell repertoires in COVID-19. Study-wide background: Sample material is recorded as cDNA or gDNA derived from T cells, B-cell-depleted T cells, or PBMCs.

The repertoire was sequenced with immunoSEQ multiplex PCR; TCRdb's copy has only in-frame clones and lacks some. The table has some 50,000 clones, over 75% seen once. The CDR3 is 13 amino acids. V lost 4 bases and J 9 bases, leaving 13 bases between the germline ends. CDR1 and CDR2 from the germline V gene are SEHNR and FQNEAQ (reference sequence). The TCR originated in a human donor in a cohort sampled during active COVID-19. Sequenced sample: peripheral blood. The gene calls are TRBV7-9 and TRBJ2-1; D perhaps matches TRBD2 (6 bases). The CDR3 coding sequence is TGTGCCAGCAGCTCGGGCGGGATGGGTGAGCAGTTCTTC. As protein: CASSSGGMGEQFF.